This T cell receptor (beta chain) was recorded in a study of blood T cell repertoires in COVID-19. Study at large: Sources were T cells, B-cell-depleted T cells, or PBMCs; the material itself was cDNA or gDNA.

V lost 4 bases and J 9 bases, leaving 12 bases between the germline ends. The CDR3 consists of 12 residues. CDR1 and CDR2 (germline): MNHNY, SVGAGI (reference sequence). Method: immunoSEQ multiplex PCR; TCRdb's copy keeps in-frame clones and lacks some. Here the sample spans about 50,000 clones, approximately 86% being singletons. The chain carries TRBV6-6 and TRBJ2-5; the D gene is possibly TRBD1 (6 bases). Sequenced material: peripheral blood. The TCR was taken from a man aged 35 to 55 with acute or convalescent COVID-19. The CDR3 DNA sequence: TGTGCCAGCAGTTCCCAGGGGCGGGCCCAGTACTTC. Residues: CASSSQGRAQYF.